This entry describes one TCR beta chain. As yet, its antigen is unknown. Ipilimumab CTLA-4 blockade and focal radiation were given to patients with chemo-refractory metastatic non-small-cell lung cancer. TCRdb's copy holds only in-frame clones and misses some; the assay was immunoSEQ multiplex PCR. This table holds 60,000 to 85,000 clones, approximately 86% found once. This CDR3 is built from 13 residues. V gave up 2 bases and J gave up 3 bases, with 6 bases separating them. Looked up from germline, CDR1 is SGHDT and CDR2 is YYEEEE. This sample was taken from a study of radiotherapy plus CTLA-4 blockade in lung cancer. Study-level information: In around 19% of patients, objective responses were seen; about 30% had disease control. Study results and limitations: Clones of tumor-derived TCRs expanded in blood after radiotherapy plus ipilimumab.

This specimen was peripheral blood, taken from a patient treated with radiotherapy plus ipilimumab. The sequence was obtained from a human donor with non-small cell lung cancer who had stable disease on radiotherapy plus ipilimumab. The chain has TRBV5-6 and TRBJ1-5, with D hard to call. CDR3 region: CASSFQSNQPQHF. The CDR3 DNA reads TGTGCCAGCAGCTTCCAGTCCAATCAGCCCCAGCATTTT.